Below, 11 T cell receptor beta chains from the same sample are listed, as sequenced in a study of blood T cell repertoires in COVID-19. Sequencing used immunoSEQ multiplex PCR; TCRdb keeps in-frame clones, though not all of them. The table lists around 500,000 clones, approximately 83% of them singletons. Sample: peripheral blood. Receptors were obtained from a human donor in a cohort sampled during active COVID-19.

The rearrangement uses TRBV19 and TRBJ2-7, with D unresolved. This CDR3 has 15 amino acids. The germline CDR1 and CDR2 sequences are LNHDA and SQIVND (reference sequence). Trimming cost V 5 bases and J 0 bases, with 14 bases left between them. CDR3: CASSLGQSPSYEQYF. In nucleotides, the CDR3 is TGTGCCAGTAGTTTAGGGCAGTCCCCCTCCTACGAGCAGTACTTC.

The V and J genes are TRBV5-5 and TRBJ2-7, with 10 bases lining up with TRBD1. Looked up from germline, CDR1 is SGHKS and CDR2 is YYEKEE (reference sequence). This CDR3 has 15 amino acids. J was trimmed by 0 bases and V by 3 bases; bases with no gene match: 3. CDR3 DNA: TGTGCCAGCAGCTGGGGACAGGGGAGCTCCTACGAGCAGTACTTC. As protein: CASSWGQGSSYEQYF. Combining the CDR3 with reference TRBV5-5 and TRBJ2-7 gives the whole variable domain DAGVTQSPTHLIKTRGQQVTLRCSPISGHKSVSWYQQVLGQGPQFIFQYYEKEERGRGNFPDRFSARQFPNYSSELNVNALLLGDSALYLCASSWGQGSSYEQYFGPGTRLTVT.

The rearrangement joins TRBV24-1 to TRBJ1-2; 10 bases agree with TRBD1. J lost 11 bases, V lost 4 bases, and 9 bases had no gene match. This CDR3 is 14 amino acids long. Germline V CDR1 and CDR2: KGHDR, SFDVKD. CDR3 sequence: CATSDPGQGLTYTF. The CDR3 nucleotides are TGTGCCACCAGTGACCCGGGACAGGGGCTCACTTACACCTTC.

The rearrangement links TRBV7-2 to TRBJ2-2; D may be TRBD1 (6 bases). Trimming pared 3 bases from V and 5 bases from J, leaving 10 bases between. Germline CDR1 is SGHTA and CDR2 is FQGNSA. This CDR3 region has 14 residues. The CDR3 DNA is TGTGCCAGCAGCTTTTACAGGGCTACCGGGGAGCTGTTTTTT. Translating it yields CASSFYRATGELFF. The variable domain in full, with the rest retrieved from reference TRBV7-2 and TRBJ2-2, is GAGVSQSPSNKVTEKGKDVELRCDPISGHTALYWYRQSLGQGLEFLIYFQGNSAPDKSGLPSDRFSAERTGGSVSTLTIQRTQQEDSAVYLCASSFYRATGELFFGEGSRLTVL.

This chain links TRBV27 with TRBJ1-2, with a weak D call TRBD1 (5 bases). The germline gives CDR1 MNHEY, CDR2 SMNVEV (reference sequence). This CDR3 is 15 amino acids long. With 5 bases removed from V and 3 bases from J, the gap between germline ends came to 16 bases. The CDR3 region is CASSGRGGADYGYTF. The CDR3, as DNA: TGTGCCAGCAGTGGGCGGGGAGGGGCTGACTATGGCTACACCTTC.

The chain links TRBV9 to TRBJ2-5; 10 positions agree with TRBD2. The CDR3 is made up of 13 amino acids. Germline V lookup: CDR1 SGDLS, CDR2 YYNGEE. V dropped 3 bases and J dropped 6; count of bases not matched to a gene: 2. The CDR3 loop reads CASSASGSKTQYF. Written as DNA, the CDR3 is TGTGCCAGCAGCGCTAGCGGGAGTAAGACCCAGTACTTC.

The DNA for the CDR3 is TGTGCCAGCAGAGACGGACAGGGGACCTATGGCTACACCTTC. Its translation is CASRDGQGTYGYTF. The rearrangement joins TRBV28 to TRBJ1-2; the match to TRBD1 covers 9 bases. Germline V gene lookup returns CDR1 MDHEN and CDR2 SYDVKM. The ends lost 6 bases at V and 4 bases at J; junction bases unmatched: 6. This CDR3 has 14 amino acids.

This clone has more than one count but fewer than ten. V and J are TRBV4-3 and TRBJ2-5; 11 nucleotides agree with TRBD2. Germline V CDR1 and CDR2: LGHNA, YSLEER. This CDR3 is built from 14 residues. V was pared by 5 bases and J by 3 bases, with 2 bases of the junction left unmatched. CDR3 protein: CASSEGLAEETQYF. CDR3 nucleotides: TGCGCCAGCAGCGAGGGACTAGCGGAAGAGACCCAGTACTTC.

The rearrangement uses TRBV4-1 and TRBJ2-7, with TRBD2 matching over 12 bases. The CDR3 runs 18 residues. V gave up 3 bases and J gave up 0 bases; unmatched junction bases: 9. Germline V gene data show CDR1 as MGHRA and CDR2 as YSYEKL. CDR3: CASSQVLAGGPSSYEQYF. Here the CDR3 DNA reads TGCGCCAGCAGCCAGGTACTAGCGGGAGGCCCGAGCTCCTACGAGCAGTACTTC.

A note on this clone: Distinct nucleotide sequences in the sample also encode this CDR3. The chain carries TRBV28 and TRBJ1-4, with TRBD1 matching over 8 bases. V lost 6 bases, J lost 4 bases, and 1 base stayed unmatched. Germline-derived CDR1 and CDR2 are MDHEN and SYDVKM. The length of the CDR3 is 13 residues. CDR3 bases: TGTGCCAGCAGACAGGGGGGTAATGAAAAACTGTTTTTT. Translation gives CASRQGGNEKLFF.

The rearrangement links TRBV24-1 to TRBJ2-2, with 7 bases lining up with TRBD2. The CDR3 sequence is 16 residues long. The ends lost 4 bases at V and 2 bases at J; junction bases unmatched: 6. Germline CDR1 reads KGHDR; CDR2 reads SFDVKD. CDR3 sequence (DNA): TGTGCCACCAGTGACCCGGGACTACCAAACACCGGGGAGCTGTTTTTT. This translates into CATSDPGLPNTGELFF.